This T cell receptor beta chain was sequenced for a study of cytotoxic CD8 clonotypes in ibrutinib-treated CLL. Germline V CDR1 and CDR2: SGHNT, YYREEE (reference sequence). The length of the CDR3 is 16 residues. Between the trimmed V and J ends, which lost 1 base and 3 bases, there was a span of 15 bases. TCRdb keeps only in-frame clones here, not all; method: immunoSEQ multiplex PCR. Found here are some 160,000 clones, 70% to 85% of them singletons; the top ten hold 2% to 2.5%. This clone was recorded once. Specimen: PBMCs, collected after 12 months of ibrutinib treatment. J is TRBJ2-3 and V is TRBV5-4, with D possibly matching TRBD2 (6 bases). The clonotype originates from a human donor with chronic lymphocytic leukemia. For the CDR3, the DNA is TGTGCCAGCAGCTTGCGGAAGGGAGGCGGAACAGATACGCAGTATTTT. Translated: CASSLRKGGGTDTQYF.